This is a list of T cell receptor beta chains from one sample in a study of shared clonotypes between healthy human individuals. TCRdb keeps only in-frame clones here, not all; method: immunoSEQ multiplex PCR. The sample includes hundreds of thousands of clones, about 96% seen only once; the top ten take around 0.06%. What was sequenced was naive CD4+ T cells sorted from blood. The receptors stem from a woman in her thirties in good health. Both conserved end residues are part of each CDR3. Fields, in order: CDR3 protein, CDR3 DNA, J gene, V gene, D gene, clone size. A D gene is named only where the DNA matches it firmly. Clone size, where shown, is once, few, many, or a class for clones that have expanded.

CDR3 protein: CASSQSGIRGRDNEQFF
CDR3 DNA: TGTGCCAGCAGCCAATCGGGTATACGAGGGAGGGACAATGAGCAGTTCTTC
J gene: TRBJ2-1
V gene: TRBV16
D gene: TRBD2
clone size: -

CDR3 protein: CASSRQGSPQGEQYF
CDR3 DNA: TGTGCCAGCAGCCGCCAGGGTTCCCCACAGGGCGAGCAGTACTTC
J gene: TRBJ2-7
V gene: TRBV5-4
D gene: -
clone size: -

CDR3 protein: CASSLEAGVTGELFF
CDR3 DNA: TGTGCCAGCAGCTTAGAGGCGGGGGTCACCGGGGAGCTGTTTTTT
J gene: TRBJ2-2
V gene: TRBV7-7
D gene: TRBD2
clone size: -

CDR3 protein: CASSTFQELEQYF
CDR3 DNA: TGTGCCAGCAGCACCTTTCAGGAACTAGAGCAGTACTTC
J gene: TRBJ2-7
V gene: TRBV7-2
D gene: -
clone size: once

CDR3 protein: CASSLRDNSREAFF
CDR3 DNA: TGTGCCAGCAGCTTGAGGGACAATAGCCGTGAAGCTTTCTTT
J gene: TRBJ1-1
V gene: TRBV5-4
D gene: -
clone size: -

CDR3 protein: CASSQTVPWVYNEQFF
CDR3 DNA: TGCGCCAGCAGCCAAACCGTGCCGTGGGTATACAATGAGCAGTTCTTC
J gene: TRBJ2-1
V gene: TRBV4-1
D gene: -
clone size: -

CDR3 protein: CASQSRDMGRETQYF
CDR3 DNA: TGTGCCAGCCAGTCCCGGGACATGGGGAGGGAGACCCAGTACTTC
J gene: TRBJ2-5
V gene: TRBV28
D gene: -
clone size: -

CDR3 protein: CASSQDPGILSEQYF
CDR3 DNA: TGCGCCAGCAGCCAAGATCCCGGCATTCTGAGCGAGCAGTACTTC
J gene: TRBJ2-7
V gene: TRBV4-1
D gene: -
clone size: -

CDR3 protein: CSENRGSEAFF
CDR3 DNA: TGCAGTGAAAACAGGGGGTCTGAAGCTTTCTTT
J gene: TRBJ1-1
V gene: TRBV20-1
D gene: TRBD1
clone size: -

CDR3 protein: CASSFGQHYGYTF
CDR3 DNA: TGTGCCAGCAGTTTCGGACAGCACTATGGCTACACCTTC
J gene: TRBJ1-2
V gene: TRBV28
D gene: -
clone size: -

CDR3 protein: CAISDSSELREQYF
CDR3 DNA: TGTGCCATCAGTGACTCAAGCGAACTACGGGAGCAGTACTTC
J gene: TRBJ2-7
V gene: TRBV10-3
D gene: -
clone size: -

CDR3 protein: CASSLDTGGGEQFF
CDR3 DNA: TGTGCCAGCAGCTTAGATACCGGAGGCGGTGAGCAGTTCTTC
J gene: TRBJ2-1
V gene: TRBV11-3
D gene: -
clone size: -

CDR3 protein: CASSFSDSLRGYTF
CDR3 DNA: TGTGCCAGCAGTTTCTCGGACAGCCTGAGAGGCTACACCTTC
J gene: TRBJ1-2
V gene: TRBV28
D gene: -
clone size: -

CDR3 protein: CASSPGQITDTQYF
CDR3 DNA: TGTGCCAGCTCACCGGGACAGATCACAGATACGCAGTATTTT
J gene: TRBJ2-3
V gene: TRBV18
D gene: TRBD1
clone size: -

CDR3 protein: CASRLAGGPGKTQYF
CDR3 DNA: TGTGCCAGCAGACTAGCGGGGGGGCCCGGAAAGACCCAGTACTTC
J gene: TRBJ2-5
V gene: TRBV5-6
D gene: TRBD2
clone size: -

CDR3 protein: CASSLLAGEGTGELFF
CDR3 DNA: TGCGCCAGCAGCTTACTAGCGGGAGAGGGCACCGGGGAGCTGTTTTTT
J gene: TRBJ2-2
V gene: TRBV5-1
D gene: TRBD2
clone size: -

CDR3 protein: CSVGEGWGTDTQYF
CDR3 DNA: TGCAGCGTTGGAGAAGGTTGGGGGACAGATACGCAGTATTTT
J gene: TRBJ2-3
V gene: TRBV29-1
D gene: -
clone size: -

CDR3 protein: CASSTNREWGNTIYF
CDR3 DNA: TGTGCCAGCAGTACCAACAGGGAGTGGGGAAACACCATATATTTT
J gene: TRBJ1-3
V gene: TRBV27
D gene: -
clone size: once

CDR3 protein: CASSGGGDTQYF
CDR3 DNA: TGTGCCAGTAGTGGCGGAGGAGATACGCAGTATTTT
J gene: TRBJ2-3
V gene: TRBV19
D gene: -
clone size: -

CDR3 protein: CASSPGTGMNEQYF
CDR3 DNA: TGTGCCAGCTCACCAGGGACAGGGATGAACGAGCAGTACTTC
J gene: TRBJ2-7
V gene: TRBV18
D gene: TRBD1
clone size: -

CDR3 protein: CASSLVGGYAEAFF
CDR3 DNA: TGCGCCAGCAGCTTGGTCGGAGGGTACGCTGAAGCTTTCTTT
J gene: TRBJ1-1
V gene: TRBV5-1
D gene: -
clone size: -

CDR3 protein: CASSFTNPGQGTQYF
CDR3 DNA: TGTGCCAGCAGCTTTACAAATCCGGGACAGGGGACCCAGTACTTC
J gene: TRBJ2-5
V gene: TRBV28
D gene: TRBD1
clone size: -

CDR3 protein: CASSLALGAGQPQHF
CDR3 DNA: TGTGCCAGCAGCTTAGCTCTGGGGGCCGGTCAGCCCCAGCATTTT
J gene: TRBJ1-5
V gene: TRBV7-2
D gene: -
clone size: -

CDR3 protein: CASSTASGSTDTQYF
CDR3 DNA: TGTGCCAGTAGTACGGCTAGCGGAAGCACAGATACGCAGTATTTT
J gene: TRBJ2-3
V gene: TRBV19
D gene: TRBD2
clone size: -

CDR3 protein: CASSSRGGTYEQYF
CDR3 DNA: TGTGCCAGCAGTTCCCGGGGGGGGACCTACGAGCAGTACTTC
J gene: TRBJ2-7
V gene: TRBV27
D gene: TRBD2
clone size: -

CDR3 protein: CASSDDTGELFF
CDR3 DNA: TGTGCCAGCAGTGACGACACCGGGGAGCTGTTTTTT
J gene: TRBJ2-2
V gene: TRBV2
D gene: -
clone size: -

CDR3 protein: CASSVEAGPYEQYF
CDR3 DNA: TGTGCCAGCAGTGTGGAGGCAGGACCCTACGAGCAGTACTTC
J gene: TRBJ2-7
V gene: TRBV2
D gene: -
clone size: -

CDR3 protein: CASRSGTSSYNEQFF
CDR3 DNA: TGTGCCAGCAGGAGCGGGACTTCATCCTACAATGAGCAGTTCTTC
J gene: TRBJ2-1
V gene: TRBV28
D gene: TRBD2
clone size: -

CDR3 protein: CASSPHRGSSSYEQYF
CDR3 DNA: TGTGCCAGCAGTCCCCACCGGGGGTCAAGCTCCTACGAGCAGTACTTC
J gene: TRBJ2-7
V gene: TRBV27
D gene: -
clone size: -

CDR3 protein: CASSRDDGEATGSYEQYF
CDR3 DNA: TGTGCCAGCAGCCGCGATGATGGTGAGGCTACGGGGTCCTACGAGCAGTACTTC
J gene: TRBJ2-7
V gene: TRBV6-7
D gene: -
clone size: -

CDR3 protein: CASSVTRTGDYEQYF
CDR3 DNA: TGTGCCAGCAGCGTAACTAGGACAGGGGATTACGAGCAGTACTTC
J gene: TRBJ2-7
V gene: TRBV7-8
D gene: TRBD1
clone size: -

CDR3 protein: CSGLGVEAFF
CDR3 DNA: TGCAGTGGTCTGGGTGTTGAAGCTTTCTTT
J gene: TRBJ1-1
V gene: TRBV20-1
D gene: -
clone size: -

CDR3 protein: CASSPGTGREQYF
CDR3 DNA: TGTGCCAGCAGCCCAGGGACAGGGAGGGAGCAGTACTTC
J gene: TRBJ2-7
V gene: TRBV11-3
D gene: TRBD1
clone size: -

CDR3 protein: CASSQDPRGGPRTEAFF
CDR3 DNA: TGCGCCAGCAGCCAAGATCCCAGGGGAGGGCCGCGTACTGAAGCTTTCTTT
J gene: TRBJ1-1
V gene: TRBV4-1
D gene: -
clone size: -

CDR3 protein: CASSLGGAGANVLTF
CDR3 DNA: TGTGCCAGCAGCTTAGGAGGGGCTGGGGCCAACGTCCTGACTTTC
J gene: TRBJ2-6
V gene: TRBV11-2
D gene: -
clone size: -

CDR3 protein: CASSGRDRGRLIWRETQYF
CDR3 DNA: TGCGCCAGCAGCGGCCGGGACAGGGGGCGCTTAATATGGAGAGAGACCCAGTACTTC
J gene: TRBJ2-5
V gene: TRBV5-1
D gene: TRBD1
clone size: -

CDR3 protein: CASSLGPGASPLHF
CDR3 DNA: TGTGCCAGCAGCTTAGGCCCAGGTGCCTCACCCCTCCACTTT
J gene: TRBJ1-6
V gene: TRBV7-9
D gene: -
clone size: -

CDR3 protein: CASSYRGPSGEQYF
CDR3 DNA: TGCGCCAGCAGCTACAGGGGACCCTCGGGTGAGCAGTACTTC
J gene: TRBJ2-7
V gene: TRBV5-1
D gene: TRBD1
clone size: -